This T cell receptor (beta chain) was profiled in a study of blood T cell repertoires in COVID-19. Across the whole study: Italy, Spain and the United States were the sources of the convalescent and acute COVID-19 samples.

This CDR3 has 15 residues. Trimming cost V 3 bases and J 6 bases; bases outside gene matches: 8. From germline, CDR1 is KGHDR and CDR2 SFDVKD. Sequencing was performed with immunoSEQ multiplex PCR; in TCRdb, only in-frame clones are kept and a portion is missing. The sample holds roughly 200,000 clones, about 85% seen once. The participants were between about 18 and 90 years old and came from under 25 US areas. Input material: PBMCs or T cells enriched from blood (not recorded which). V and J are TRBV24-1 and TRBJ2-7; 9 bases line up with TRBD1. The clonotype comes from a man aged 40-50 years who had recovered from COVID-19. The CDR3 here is CATSDNGQGSGEQYF. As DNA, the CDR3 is TGTGCCACCAGTGATAACGGACAGGGGTCGGGCGAGCAGTACTTC.